This record covers a single T cell receptor beta chain. These data belong to a study of blood T cell repertoires in COVID-19. Germline CDR1 is MGHDK and CDR2 is SYGVNS. Germline trimming cut 8 bases from V and 5 bases from J; bases unmatched to any gene: 10. This CDR3 spans 14 amino acids. In the authors' methods: How many nucleated cells were present was estimated from reference gene primer amplification. This table comes from immunoSEQ multiplex PCR, and its TCRdb copy is limited to in-frame clones, with some not included. V and J calls and clone size follow that table, whereas D and trimming were derived from the DNA. The repertoire holds a few hundred thousand clones, with over 70% as singletons.

The rearrangement joins TRBV25-1 to TRBJ2-5; 8 bases line up with TRBD2. The clonotype comes from a man aged 30 to 45 who had recovered from COVID-19. Sequencing was carried out using PBMCs or T cells enriched from blood (not recorded which). The DNA for the CDR3 is TGTGCCAGCCATGACGGGGGGGCCCCTGAGACCCAGTACTTC. Translation: CASHDGGAPETQYF.